This record looks at one T cell receptor beta chain sequence and its context. The target antigen is unknown. Vbeta (60) and Jbeta (13) primers were used in the PCR. Clones were sequenced by immunoSEQ multiplex PCR, and TCRdb holds only the in-frame ones, with some missing. The sample includes more than 80,000 clones, roughly 71% of them seen just once. The data originate from a study of cytomegalovirus exposure and HLA in healthy donors. Study observations and caveats: Sequencing likely caused a cluster of highly shared sequence variants. Reports credit the classifier with highly specific, highly sensitive diagnosis of cytomegalovirus status.

CDR3 size: 15 residues. CDR1 MNHEY and CDR2 SVGAGI come from the germline V gene. Trimming took 5 bases from V and 6 from J; bases not matched to a gene: 11. V is TRBV6-5 and J is TRBJ2-7; 9 positions match TRBD1. Sequenced sample: PBMCs. The source of this sequence is a male donor in good health and CMV-seropositive. This chain's CDR3 is CASSLSRTGAGEQYF. The CDR3 region has the DNA TGTGCCAGCAGTCTCTCCAGGACAGGGGCGGGCGAGCAGTACTTC.